These T cell receptor beta chains were read from a single sample in a study of cytomegalovirus exposure and HLA in healthy donors. Data came from immunoSEQ multiplex PCR; TCRdb stores just in-frame clones and leaves some out. The sample shows tens of thousands of clones, 94% of them seen only once. Input material: PBMCs. These TCRs come from a woman aged 18-29 years in good health and CMV-seronegative. The CDR3 runs from the conserved cysteine through the conserved F or W. D genes are given only for firm matches. Not all rows give a size; the values are once, few, many and, for expanded clones, a class.

length	size	D	V	J	DNA	CDR3
16	.	TRBD2	TRBV7-2	TRBJ2-5	TGTGCCAGCAGCTTTCTAGCGGGGGGAAGGGGGGAGACCCAGTACTTC	CASSFLAGGRGETQYF
14	.	.	TRBV29-1	TRBJ1-2	TGCAGCGCACGCCGGGGGGGGAAAGACTATGGCTACACCTTC	CSARRGGKDYGYTF
15	.	TRBD1	TRBV11-2	TRBJ1-1	TGTGCCAGCAGCTTCGGGGGACAGGGAAACACTGAAGCTTTCTTT	CASSFGGQGNTEAFF
16	.	TRBD2	TRBV18	TRBJ2-3	TGTGCCAGCTCACCACGACTAGCGGGGGGCACAGATACGCAGTATTTT	CASSPRLAGGTDTQYF
15	.	.	TRBV6-1	TRBJ1-1	TGTGCCAGCAGTGAACTTTCCGGGGTCCCCGGTCGGGCTTTCTTT	CASSELSGVPGRAFF
12	.	TRBD2	TRBV29-1	TRBJ2-1	TGCAGCGTTCGTCTTAGCGGGAATGAGCAGTTCTTC	CSVRLSGNEQFF
15	.	.	TRBV7-8	TRBJ2-7	TGTGCCAGCAGCCCGGGACTGCCAAACTCCTACGAGCAGTACTTC	CASSPGLPNSYEQYF
15	few	TRBD1	TRBV4-3	TRBJ1-1	TGCGCCAGCAGCCAAGATATATCCCATACAGGGGGGTCTTTCTTT	CASSQDISHTGGSFF
16	.	TRBD2	TRBV29-1	TRBJ2-7	TGCAGCGTTGTGGGGACTAACGAGATCCTAGACTACGAGCAGTACTTC	CSVVGTNEILDYEQYF
15	.	.	TRBV27	TRBJ2-7	TGTGCCAGCAGTTCGCCGGAGGCGGCGCCGGTCGAGCAGTACTTC	CASSSPEAAPVEQYF
17	once	TRBD1	TRBV2	TRBJ2-3	TGTGCCAGCAGTGAAGGGGACAGGGGTCAATACACAGATACGCAGTATTTT	CASSEGDRGQYTDTQYF
17	.	TRBD2	TRBV18	TRBJ2-5	TGTGCCAGCTCACCAGGCGGGACTAGCGGGGACCAAGAGACCCAGTACTTC	CASSPGGTSGDQETQYF
15	.	.	TRBV6-1	TRBJ2-5	TGTGCCAGCAGTGAAGGTCTAGGGGCCCAAGAGACCCAGTACTTC	CASSEGLGAQETQYF
21	.	TRBD1	TRBV28	TRBJ2-7	TGTGCCAGCAGTTTAGGCCGCCTGACAGGGGGCGATCTCCCGGCGAAATACGAGCAGTACTTC	CASSLGRLTGGDLPAKYEQYF
14	once	.	TRBV2	TRBJ2-5	TGTGCCAGCAAGTCCGGCGGGATGGCAGAGACCCAGTACTTC	CASKSGGMAETQYF
14	.	.	TRBV30	TRBJ2-7	TGTGCCGGAACTCCCGGGACAAGGGGTTACGAGCAGTACTTC	CAGTPGTRGYEQYF
14	.	TRBD2	TRBV2	TRBJ2-1	TGTGCCAGGCAGCGGGAGGGGGCCTACAATGAGCAGTTCTTC	CARQREGAYNEQFF
18	.	.	TRBV12-2	TRBJ2-3	TGTGCAAGTCGCTTATATCGGGTTCGGTCTCATGCTGGCGATACGCAGTATTTT	CASRLYRVRSHAGDTQYF
14	once	.	TRBV6-5	TRBJ2-7	TGTGCCAGCAGTTACGGAGGACCCAGCTACGAGCAGTACTTC	CASSYGGPSYEQYF
16	.	TRBD1	TRBV6-5	TRBJ1-1	TGTGCCAGCAGTTATTCGAGTCACACAGGGGGCACTGAAGCTTTCTTT	CASSYSSHTGGTEAFF